Presented here are 2 T cell receptor beta chains from one specimen sequenced in a study of blood T cell repertoires in COVID-19 (dated by TCRdb to the early 2020s). Libraries were built with the immunoSEQ multiplex PCR assay. Imported from immuneACCESS, the table was reduced by TCRdb to in-frame sequences with V and J called. These copies leave out some clones; in studies compared against another copy, an unresolved V gene accounts for under half, and the cause of the remainder is not known. This sample comprises about 300,000 clones, around nine tenths of them detected only once. The biggest ten clones account for around 1.2% of the sample. Material for sequencing was peripheral blood. The receptors come from a man aged 70 or older with acute or convalescent COVID-19.

This clone was found once. The chain links TRBV30 to TRBJ1-6, with D maybe TRBD1 (6 bases). Trimming took 0 bases from V and 11 from J, leaving 14 bases between them. Germline CDR1 is GTSNPN and CDR2 is SVGIG (reference sequence). The length of the CDR3 is 14 residues. The CDR3 loop reads CAWSVLPGETPLHF. The CDR3 DNA follows: TGTGCCTGGAGTGTCCTGCCAGGGGAAACACCCCTCCACTTT.

This clone was seen a handful of times. The chain couples TRBV6-1 to TRBJ2-7, with TRBD2 matching over 8 bases. Germline V CDR1 and CDR2: MNHNS, SASEGT. After removal of 2 bases from V and 4 bases from J, the junction contained 1 base not matched to a gene. The CDR3 length is 13 residues. CDR3 bases: TGTGCCAGCAGTGAAAAGCGGGGGTACGAGCAGTACTTC. This encodes CASSEKRGYEQYF.